The 29 T cell receptor beta chains reported below all come from one sample, sequenced in a study of patients and donors after allogeneic stem cell transplantation. TCRdb recomputed calls from the RT-PCR reads with MiXCR, one row per CDR3 protein. The sample holds about 410,000 distinct CDR3 sequences, approximately 16% seen once. Sequenced input: blood, either unsorted or a sorted T cell fraction (not recorded which). The receptor set was obtained from a human donor who was either an allogeneic HSCT recipient or a stem cell or donor lymphocyte infusion donor (not recorded which). It is not recorded whose cells these are; they may come from a transplant donor.

This clonotype is a singleton in its sample. This rearrangement joins TRBV5-6 to TRBJ2-5, with TRBD2 identical over 7 bases. V lost 4 bases, J lost 2 bases, and 8 bases stayed unmatched. Germline-derived CDR1 and CDR2 are SGHDT and YYEEEE. The CDR3 extends over 15 amino acids. CDR3 residues: CASSTLSRGQETQYF. CDR3 sequence (DNA): TGTGCCAGCAGCACTTTATCGCGGGGGCAAGAGACCCAGTACTTC.

This clonotype was recorded only once. The chain recombines TRBV20-1 with TRBJ2-3, with D tentatively TRBD1 or TRBD2 (8 bases each). Germline loops: CDR1 DFQATT, CDR2 SNEGSKA (reference sequence). The CDR3 covers 14 residues. The CDR3 DNA sequence: TGCAGCACTAGCGGCCAGGGGGCCACAGATACGCAGTATTTT. As protein: CSTSGQGATDTQYF.

This clonotype was seen repeatedly, ten times or more. The V and J genes are TRBV7-8 and TRBJ1-5; the D is unclear. Trimming removed 2 bases from V and 4 bases from J, with 6 bases in between. Germline V gives CDR1 SGHVS, CDR2 FQNEAQ. This CDR3 is 13 amino acids long. Written as DNA, the CDR3 is TGTGCCAGCAGCTTAAGGGAAAATCAGCCCCAGCATTTT. The encoded protein is CASSLRENQPQHF.

This clonotype was found a few times. This chain uses TRBV3-1 with TRBJ2-4; D is unclear. V was cut by 4 bases and J by 13 bases, with 14 bases left in between. The CDR3 totals 12 residues. Germline V gives CDR1 LGHDT, CDR2 YNNKEL (reference sequence). This chain's CDR3 is CASSPSPSFQYF. In DNA form, the CDR3 reads TGTGCCAGCAGCCCCTCCCCATCGTTCCAGTACTTC.

A few counts support this clonotype. The chain has TRBV7-6 and TRBJ2-1; D unresolved. The CDR3 is made up of 13 amino acids. CDR1 and CDR2 (germline): SGHVS, FNYEAQ. V lost 1 base to trimming and J lost 7 bases, with 8 bases between them. The CDR3 here is CASSLDTKNEQFF. The CDR3 bases are TGTGCCAGCAGCTTAGACACCAAGAATGAGCAGTTCTTC.

The rearrangement joins TRBV6-1 to TRBJ2-1; TRBD2 might be the D (6 bases). Germline lookup yields CDR1 MNHNS and CDR2 SASEGT. This CDR3 contains 14 residues. V lost 2 bases, J lost 10 bases, and 15 bases lay in between. CDR3 DNA: TGTGCCAGCAGTGAAAGGATCAAGGCGGGGGAGCAGTTCTTC. It is translated as CASSERIKAGEQFF.

This chain joins TRBV5-1 and TRBJ2-7; 8 positions agree with TRBD1. The CDR3 extends over 14 amino acids. V lost 7 bases to trimming and J lost 5 bases; unmatched junction nucleotides: 11. From germline, CDR1 is SGHRS and CDR2 YFSETQ. The CDR3 reads CASYETGVGHEQYF. CDR3 sequence (DNA): TGCGCCAGCTATGAGACAGGGGTCGGACACGAGCAGTACTTC.

The sample holds many counts of this clonotype. The V and J genes are TRBV7-9 and TRBJ2-7; no definite D call. Germline V gene lookup returns CDR1 SEHNR and CDR2 FQNEAQ (reference sequence). This CDR3 is built from 13 residues. The V and J ends lost 5 bases and 2 bases respectively, with 10 bases between them. CDR3 sequence reads: CASSPGRPYEQYF. The CDR3 DNA reads TGTGCCAGCAGCCCCGGACGCCCCTACGAGCAGTACTTC.

The CDR3 protein is CASIPFSGDTQYF. In DNA, the CDR3 is TGTGCCAGCATCCCTTTCAGTGGAGATACGCAGTATTTT. This chain uses TRBV5-6 with TRBJ2-3, with D unclear. Germline CDR1 SGHDT, CDR2 YYEEEE. This CDR3 comprises 13 residues. V lost 6 bases and J 5 bases, leaving 13 bases between the germline ends.

This clonotype was found a few times. V gene TRBV5-1 combines with J gene TRBJ2-3; 13 bases line up with TRBD2. Germline CDR1 is SGHRS and CDR2 is YFSETQ. Trimming removed 4 bases from V and 6 bases from J; junction bases left unmatched: 11. This CDR3 has 17 residues. The CDR3 sequence: CASSPRRTSGSIDTQYF. As DNA, the CDR3 is TGCGCCAGCAGCCCCCGTCGGACTAGCGGGAGCATCGATACGCAGTATTTT.

This clonotype showed up just a few times. The chain couples TRBV7-8 to TRBJ1-4; TRBD1 is a possible D gene (5 bases). Germline assignment: CDR1 SGHVS and CDR2 FQNEAQ. There are 16 residues in the CDR3. V lost 5 bases to trimming and J lost 2 bases, with 15 bases between them. The DNA for the CDR3 is TGTGCCAGCAGCCTACGGGGCGCAGGGACTAATGAAAAACTGTTTTTT. It encodes CASSLRGAGTNEKLFF.

Only a few counts were recorded for this clonotype. The chain uses TRBV28 and TRBJ1-5, with 9 bases aligning to TRBD1. Germline CDR1 MDHEN, CDR2 SYDVKM. The CDR3 runs to 16 residues. J was trimmed by 5 bases and V by 6 bases; bases with no gene match: 11. DNA for the CDR3: TGTGCCAGCAGCTTCATATTGACAGGGGGAGATCAGCCCCAGCATTTT. Its protein product is CASSFILTGGDQPQHF.

The CDR3: CASSSGERQPQHF. The CDR3 nucleotides are TGTGCCAGCAGTTCAGGGGAACGGCAGCCCCAGCATTTT. J is TRBJ1-5 and V is TRBV12-3 or TRBV12-4; D is perhaps TRBD1 (6 bases). The V gene lost 4 bases and the J gene lost 7 bases, with 11 bases spanning the gap. This CDR3 has 13 amino acids.

Only a few counts were recorded for this clonotype. The chain uses TRBV6-5 and TRBJ2-2; D may correspond to TRBD1 or TRBD2 (5 bases each). This CDR3 is built from 17 residues. Germline V lookup: CDR1 MNHEY, CDR2 SVGAGI. V lost 3 bases and J lost 1, with 15 bases in between. CDR3 amino acids: CASSYSVGAVNTGELFF. The CDR3 nucleotides are TGTGCCAGCAGTTATTCAGTCGGGGCTGTGAACACCGGGGAGCTGTTTTTT.

In this sample, this clonotype turned up many times. The CDR3 DNA reads as TGTGCCAGTATCCGGGAAAAACCCTACAATGAGCAGTTCTTC. This translates into CASIREKPYNEQFF. This sequence joins TRBV6-7 and TRBJ2-1; a weak D match, TRBD2 (5 bases). TRBV6-7 is reported as an ORF; its role is uncertain. CDR3 size: 14 residues. Trimming took off 9 bases at V and 2 bases at J, with 14 bases between the two ends.

The gene calls are TRBV5-1 and TRBJ2-5, with 7 nucleotides matching TRBD2. This CDR3 contains 14 residues. Germline CDR1 and CDR2: SGHRS and YFSETQ. The V and J ends lost 3 bases and 2 bases, in that order; junction bases with no gene match: 4. The CDR3 loop reads CASSWGTKQETQYF. Written as DNA, the CDR3 is TGCGCCAGCAGCTGGGGGACTAAGCAAGAGACCCAGTACTTC.

This clonotype was counted only a few times. One end of the junction is discordant with germline, which a read error may explain. This sequence joins TRBV12-3 or TRBV12-4 and TRBJ1-1, with D possibly matching TRBD1 (6 bases). CDR3 length equals 13 residues. As DNA, the CDR3 is TGTGCCACCAGTTCGGACAGAAACACTGAAGCTTTCTTT. Amino acids: CATSSDRNTEAFF.

In its sample, this clonotype was seen a few times. The rearrangement links TRBV19 to TRBJ1-4, with 8 positions matching TRBD1. Germline V gene sequence: CDR1 LNHDA, CDR2 SQIVND (reference sequence). This CDR3 spans 14 amino acids. Trimming at V came to 5 bases and at J to 4 bases, leaving 3 bases not matched to a gene. The CDR3 here is CASSSRGRNEKLFF. The CDR3 DNA sequence: TGTGCCAGTAGTTCCAGGGGGCGTAATGAAAAACTGTTTTTT. Based on the CDR3 plus reference TRBV19 and TRBJ1-4, the full variable domain is DGGITQSPKYLFRKEGQNVTLSCEQNLNHDAMYWYRQDPGQGLRLIYYSQIVNDFQKGDIAEGYSVSREKKESFPLTVTSAQKNPTAFYLCASSSRGRNEKLFFGSGTQLSVL.

This clonotype was counted only a few times. This rearrangement joins TRBV5-5 to TRBJ2-2; 9 positions match TRBD1. Germline V CDR1 and CDR2: SGHKS, YYEKEE (reference sequence). The trim removed 0 bases at V and 4 bases at J, leaving 10 bases unmatched. The CDR3 is 18 residues long. The CDR3 reads CASSLASQGAHPTGELFF. In DNA, the CDR3 is TGTGCCAGCAGCTTGGCCTCACAGGGGGCCCACCCCACCGGGGAGCTGTTTTTT.

This sequence joins TRBV29-1 and TRBJ1-6; 9 bases match TRBD1. CDR1 is SQVTM, CDR2 ANQGSEA, per germline. The CDR3 has 13 residues. V shed 6 bases and J 7 bases; nucleotides not matched to a gene: 4. The CDR3 region is CSVSTGGNSPLHF. Written as DNA, the CDR3 is TGCAGCGTCTCGACAGGGGGAAATTCACCCCTCCACTTT.

This clonotype came up once. The chain uses TRBV3-1 and TRBJ2-1, with 10 bases identical to TRBD2. CDR1 and CDR2 from the germline V gene are LGHDT and YNNKEL (reference sequence). V dropped 2 bases and J dropped 0; count of bases not matched to a gene: 10. The CDR3 is 19 residues long. The CDR3 nucleotides are TGTGCCAGCAGCCAAAGGACTAGCGGACAGTTTAGCTCCTACAATGAGCAGTTCTTC. Residues: CASSQRTSGQFSSYNEQFF.

This clonotype was seen a few times. The chain carries TRBV4-1 and TRBJ2-1; 7 bases are shared with TRBD2. The CDR3 spans 13 residues. Germline CDR1 MGHRA, CDR2 YSYEKL. Trimming cost V 4 bases and J 14 bases; bases outside gene matches: 11. The CDR3 DNA reads TGCGCCAGCAGCCGGAGACCCGGACTAGGGGAGTTCTTC. Translated, it gives CASSRRPGLGEFF.

The J gene is TRBJ2-5, the V gene TRBV7-9, with 9 nucleotides matching TRBD2. Germline trimming cut 5 bases from V and 4 bases from J; bases unmatched to any gene: 5. CDR3 length: 14 amino acids. Germline V gene sequence: CDR1 SEHNR, CDR2 FQNEAQ (reference sequence). The CDR3 loop is CASSPGLASETQYF. CDR3 DNA: TGTGCCAGCAGCCCTGGACTAGCGTCAGAGACCCAGTACTTC.

The chain recombines TRBV5-5 with TRBJ1-5, with 7 positions matching TRBD1. V was pared by 1 base and J by 5 bases, with 3 bases of the junction left unmatched. This CDR3 is 14 amino acids long. Per germline, CDR1 SGHKS and CDR2 YYEKEE (reference sequence). CDR3 bases: TGTGCCAGCAGCTTGAAAGGGGGCGATCAGCCCCAGCATTTT. This gives the protein CASSLKGGDQPQHF. Using reference TRBV5-5 and TRBJ1-5 for the parts outside the CDR3, the full variable domain is DAGVTQSPTHLIKTRGQQVTLRCSPISGHKSVSWYQQVLGQGPQFIFQYYEKEERGRGNFPDRFSARQFPNYSSELNVNALLLGDSALYLCASSLKGGDQPQHFGDGTRLSIL.

The chain links TRBV28 to TRBJ2-7, with D perhaps matching TRBD1 (5 bases). Trimming left V 1 base short and J 2 bases short, with 12 bases between. Germline V gene lookup returns CDR1 MDHEN and CDR2 SYDVKM. The CDR3 consists of 15 residues. The CDR3: CASSLFDRATYEQYF. The CDR3 DNA follows: TGTGCCAGCAGTTTATTCGACAGAGCAACCTACGAGCAGTACTTC.

The chain carries TRBV19 and TRBJ1-5; no firm D call. CDR3 size: 15 residues. Germline CDR1 reads LNHDA; CDR2 reads SQIVND (reference sequence). Trimming took off 0 bases at V and 2 bases at J, with 8 bases between the two ends. CDR3 region: CASSIERTRNQPQHF. The CDR3 DNA reads as TGTGCCAGTAGTATAGAAAGGACTCGCAATCAGCCCCAGCATTTT. The whole variable domain, filled in from reference TRBV19 and TRBJ1-5, reads DGGITQSPKYLFRKEGQNVTLSCEQNLNHDAMYWYRQDPGQGLRLIYYSQIVNDFQKGDIAEGYSVSREKKESFPLTVTSAQKNPTAFYLCASSIERTRNQPQHFGDGTRLSIL.

The V and J genes are TRBV21-1 and TRBJ2-7; the table's D call TRBD1 went unverified against the DNA. TRBV21-1 is a pseudogene locus. The CDR3 spans 14 residues. CDR3 amino acids: CASILKGGGYEQYF. DNA of the CDR3: TGTGCCAGCATCTTAAAAGGGGGCGGTTACGAGCAGTACTTC.

J is TRBJ1-5 and V is TRBV30, with D hard to call. Germline V gene lookup returns CDR1 GTSNPN and CDR2 SVGIG (reference sequence). This CDR3 contains 13 residues. The V gene lost 2 bases and the J gene lost 6 bases, with 11 bases spanning the gap. CDR3: CAWSSGVGQPQHF. As DNA, the CDR3 is TGTGCCTGGAGTTCGGGAGTCGGTCAGCCCCAGCATTTT.

This chain links TRBV20-1 with TRBJ2-4; the D gene is possibly TRBD2 (5 bases). Germline values: CDR1 DFQATT, CDR2 SNEGSKA (reference sequence). Trimming cost V 7 bases and J 5 bases, with 9 bases left between them. This CDR3 is 11 amino acids long. In nucleotides, the CDR3 is TGCAGTGGAGGGTCGGAAAACATTCAGTACTTC. Translation gives CSGGSENIQYF.